This TCR beta chain was sequenced for a study of CD8+CD57+ T cells in acquired aplastic anemia. Findings and caveats of the study: No significant difference in CD8+ Simpson's diversity was found between patients and controls. Twenty-nine sequences, all CD8+ CDR3, were shared between patients and controls.

All patients picked for sequencing had shown, by flow cytometry, an expansion of CD8+CD57+ cells. Every patient had severe acquired aplastic anemia. As concerns this clonotype: Its target is unknown.

The V and J ends lost 6 bases and 0 bases respectively, with 17 bases between them. The CDR3 is 16 residues long. Profiling of TCR beta VDJ combinations and CDR3 sequences used genomic DNA as template. Via MiXCR, TCRdb re-called the reads, giving one row per CDR3 protein. The sample records approximately 160,000 distinct CDR3 sequences, around half being singletons. The source of this sequence is a human donor with aplastic anemia. The sample was sorted CD4+, CD8+, or CD8+CD57+ T cells (not recorded which) from PBMCs. The chain links TRBV12-3 or TRBV12-4 to TRBJ1-2, with D perhaps TRBD1 (6 bases). CDR3 region: CASSSRGRGSNYGYTF. As DNA, the CDR3 is TGTGCCAGCAGCAGCAGGGGACGGGGTTCTAACTATGGCTACACCTTC.